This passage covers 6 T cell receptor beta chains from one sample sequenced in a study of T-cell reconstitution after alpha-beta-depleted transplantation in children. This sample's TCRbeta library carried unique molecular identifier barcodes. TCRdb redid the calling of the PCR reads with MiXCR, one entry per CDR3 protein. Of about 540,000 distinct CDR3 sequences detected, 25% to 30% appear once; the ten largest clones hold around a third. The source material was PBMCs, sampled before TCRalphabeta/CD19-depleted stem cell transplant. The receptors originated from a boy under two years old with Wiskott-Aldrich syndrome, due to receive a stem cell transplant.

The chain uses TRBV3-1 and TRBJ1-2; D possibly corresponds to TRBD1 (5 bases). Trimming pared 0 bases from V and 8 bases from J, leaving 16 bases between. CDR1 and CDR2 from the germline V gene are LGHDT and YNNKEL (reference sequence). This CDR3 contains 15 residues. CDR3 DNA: TGTGCCAGCAGCCAAGATTACGAAGGGGATGACGGCTACACCTTC. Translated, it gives CASSQDYEGDDGYTF.

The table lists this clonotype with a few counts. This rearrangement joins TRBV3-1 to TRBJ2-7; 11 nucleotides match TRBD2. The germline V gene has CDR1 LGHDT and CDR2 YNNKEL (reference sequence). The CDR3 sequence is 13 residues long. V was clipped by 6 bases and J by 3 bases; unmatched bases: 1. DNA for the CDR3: TGTGCCAGCAGAACTAGCGGGGGCTACGAGCAGTACTTC. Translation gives CASRTSGGYEQYF.

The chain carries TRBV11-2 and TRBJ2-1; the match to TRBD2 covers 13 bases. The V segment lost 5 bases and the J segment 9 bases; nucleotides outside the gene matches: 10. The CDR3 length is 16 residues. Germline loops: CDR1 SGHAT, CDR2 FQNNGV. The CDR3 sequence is CASSPGPGLAGLEQFF. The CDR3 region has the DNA TGTGCCAGCAGCCCAGGTCCGGGACTAGCGGGACTTGAGCAGTTCTTC.

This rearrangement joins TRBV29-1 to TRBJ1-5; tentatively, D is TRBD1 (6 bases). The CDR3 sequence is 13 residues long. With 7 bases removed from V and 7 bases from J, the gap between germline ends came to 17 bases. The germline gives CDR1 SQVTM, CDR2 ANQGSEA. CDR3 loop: CSAGEGDGQPQHF. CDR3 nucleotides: TGCAGCGCTGGCGAGGGGGACGGCCAGCCCCAGCATTTT. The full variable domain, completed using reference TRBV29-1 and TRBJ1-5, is SAVISQKPSRDICQRGTSLTIQCQVDSQVTMMFWYRQQPGQSLTLIATANQGSEATYESGFVIDKFPISRPNLTFSTLTVSNMSPEDSSIYLCSAGEGDGQPQHFGDGTRLSIL.

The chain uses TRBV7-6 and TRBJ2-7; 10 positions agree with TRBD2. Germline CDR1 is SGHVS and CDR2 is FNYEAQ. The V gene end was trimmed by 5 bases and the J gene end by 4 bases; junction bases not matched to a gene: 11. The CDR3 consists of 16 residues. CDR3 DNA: TGTGCCAGCAGCCAAGCCATAGCGGGAGGTCGGTACGAGCAGTACTTC. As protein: CASSQAIAGGRYEQYF.

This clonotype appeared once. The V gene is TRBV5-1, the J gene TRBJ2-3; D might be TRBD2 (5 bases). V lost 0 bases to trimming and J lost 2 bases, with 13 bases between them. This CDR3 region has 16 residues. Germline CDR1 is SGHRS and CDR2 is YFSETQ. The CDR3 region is CASSLAPGLVTDTQYF. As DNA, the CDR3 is TGCGCCAGCAGCTTGGCCCCGGGGTTGGTCACAGATACGCAGTATTTT.